Below, one T cell receptor beta chain is given with its context. Its specificity is unknown. This CDR3 is built from 15 residues. The V gene's germline CDR1 is KGHSH and CDR2 LQKENI. Trimming at V came to 6 bases and at J to 3 bases, leaving 5 bases not matched to a gene. This entry comes from a study of glioma-infiltrating T cells after dendritic cell vaccination. Study-level information: Patients had newly diagnosed or recurrent glioblastoma and received dendritic cell vaccines.

General study findings and limits: Survival was not directly related to TCR clonality in these patients. Longer survival after dendritic cell vaccination followed higher pretreatment TIL content.

Input was around 2 ug genomic DNA, or all available if less. TCRdb's table, derived via immunoSEQ multiplex PCR, lists solely in-frame clones and lacks some. The table includes roughly 47,000 clones, over 75% detected once. The V gene is TRBV18, the J gene TRBJ1-4; 9 bases fit TRBD1. Sequenced material: blood, taken before dendritic cell vaccination. The receptor was isolated from a human donor with glioblastoma. CDR3 sequence reads: CASSLQGAANEKLFF. The CDR3 region has the DNA TGTGCCAGCTCGTTACAGGGGGCTGCTAATGAAAAACTGTTTTTT.